The 9 T cell receptor beta chains given below trace back to one sample, sequenced in a study of blood T cell repertoires in COVID-19. The repertoire was sequenced with immunoSEQ multiplex PCR; TCRdb's copy has only in-frame clones and lacks some. This table has roughly 150,000 clones, around 89% appearing once. Sequenced input: peripheral blood. The receptors come from a man aged 60-69 years with acute or convalescent COVID-19.

The gene calls are TRBV5-1 and TRBJ1-2, with a tentative D call TRBD1 (5 bases). The germline V gene has CDR1 SGHRS and CDR2 YFSETQ. The CDR3 has 15 residues. The V gene lost 2 bases and the J gene lost 4 bases, with 15 bases spanning the gap. The CDR3 spells CASSLITGGGYGYTF. CDR3 sequence (DNA): TGCGCCAGCAGCTTAATTACGGGGGGAGGCTATGGCTACACCTTC. The variable domain in full, with the rest retrieved from reference TRBV5-1 and TRBJ1-2, is KAGVTQTPRYLIKTRGQQVTLSCSPISGHRSVSWYQQTPGQGLQFLFEYFSETQRNKGNFPGRFSGRQFSNSRSEMNVSTLELGDSALYLCASSLITGGGYGYTFGSGTRLTVV.

This clone was seen a few times. The chain joins TRBV4-1 to TRBJ1-2; 9 bases agree with TRBD1. After removal of 2 bases from V and 8 bases from J, the junction contained 15 bases not matched to a gene. Germline assignment: CDR1 MGHRA and CDR2 YSYEKL. This CDR3 comprises 17 residues. The CDR3 loop reads CASSQPRDRADLDGYTF. CDR3 sequence (DNA): TGCGCCAGCAGCCAACCTCGGGACAGGGCGGATCTGGACGGCTACACCTTC.

V gene TRBV9 combines with J gene TRBJ2-3, with 13 bases that match TRBD2. The CDR3 extends over 16 amino acids. V lost 3 bases and J lost 4; bases outside the gene matches: 5. CDR1 SGDLS and CDR2 YYNGEE come from the germline V gene. The CDR3 region is CASSAGLAGSPDTQYF. CDR3 coding DNA: TGTGCCAGCAGCGCGGGACTAGCGGGGAGTCCAGATACGCAGTATTTT.

This chain joins TRBV4-3 and TRBJ1-4; 11 nucleotides line up with TRBD1. CDR1 is LGHNA, CDR2 YSLEER, per germline. The CDR3 is 18 residues long. Trimming cost V 3 bases and J 8 bases; bases outside gene matches: 14. The CDR3, as DNA: TGCGCCAGCAGCCACGGAAGGACAGGGGGCATTCGTCGGGAAAAACTGTTTTTT. Residues: CASSHGRTGGIRREKLFF.

The chain combines TRBV2 with TRBJ2-7, with D possibly matching TRBD1 (6 bases). The CDR3 extends over 13 amino acids. The germline V gene has CDR1 SNHLY and CDR2 FYNNEI. V shed 3 bases and J shed 6 bases, with 12 bases lying between them. The CDR3 DNA sequence: TGTGCCAGCAGTGAGACAGGAACCGCCGAGCAGTACTTC. Amino acids: CASSETGTAEQYF.

The CDR3 sequence: CASSENGGPYNEQFF. In DNA form, the CDR3 reads TGTGCCAGCTCAGAGAACGGGGGACCTTACAATGAGCAGTTCTTC. The chain employs TRBV18 and TRBJ2-1, with a possible D match to TRBD2 (6 bases). This CDR3 has 15 residues. Germline CDR1 KGHSH, CDR2 LQKENI. The germline V and J ends were trimmed by 5 bases and 4 bases, with 15 bases remaining between them.

V usage is TRBV5-1 and J usage is TRBJ2-2; 11 bases map to TRBD1. There are 15 residues in the CDR3. Per germline, CDR1 SGHRS and CDR2 YFSETQ. Trimming took 4 bases from V and 6 from J; bases not matched to a gene: 5. The CDR3 loop reads CASSPGQGVSGELFF. CDR3 in DNA: TGCGCCAGCAGCCCGGGACAGGGGGTATCCGGGGAGCTGTTTTTT.

The chain carries TRBV19 and TRBJ1-2; D is perhaps TRBD1 (6 bases). V lost 10 bases to trimming and J lost 3 bases, with 15 bases between them. This CDR3 has 13 amino acids. Germline CDR1 is LNHDA and CDR2 is SQIVND (reference sequence). The CDR3 DNA reads TGTGCCACCTCACAGGGTTCGTACTATGGCTACACCTTC. It yields the protein CATSQGSYYGYTF.

The rearrangement uses TRBV9 and TRBJ1-2, with 7 bases identical to TRBD1. The CDR3 contains 15 residues. V lost 3 bases to trimming and J lost 5 bases; unmatched junction nucleotides: 10. Looked up from germline, CDR1 is SGDLS and CDR2 is YYNGEE. The CDR3 here is CASSALGQVVYGYTF. As DNA, the CDR3 is TGTGCCAGCAGCGCCCTAGGACAGGTTGTTTATGGCTACACCTTC.